This TCR beta chain was recovered during a study of blood T cell repertoires in COVID-19. The method was immunoSEQ multiplex PCR; TCRdb's version includes in-frame clones alone and lacks a portion of them. The sample lists 200,000 to 250,000 clones; about 83% were seen once. Sequencing was carried out using peripheral blood. This sequence was found in a woman in her fifties or sixties with acute or convalescent COVID-19.

CDR3 in amino acids: CASSLRTLGLEQYF. The CDR3 nucleotides read TGTGCCAGCAGTTTGCGGACCTTGGGGCTCGAGCAGTACTTC. This sequence joins TRBV28 and TRBJ2-7, with D maybe TRBD1 (5 bases). The V gene lost 3 bases and the J gene lost 6 bases, with 15 bases spanning the gap. Germline V CDR1 and CDR2: MDHEN, SYDVKM. The CDR3 is made up of 14 amino acids.